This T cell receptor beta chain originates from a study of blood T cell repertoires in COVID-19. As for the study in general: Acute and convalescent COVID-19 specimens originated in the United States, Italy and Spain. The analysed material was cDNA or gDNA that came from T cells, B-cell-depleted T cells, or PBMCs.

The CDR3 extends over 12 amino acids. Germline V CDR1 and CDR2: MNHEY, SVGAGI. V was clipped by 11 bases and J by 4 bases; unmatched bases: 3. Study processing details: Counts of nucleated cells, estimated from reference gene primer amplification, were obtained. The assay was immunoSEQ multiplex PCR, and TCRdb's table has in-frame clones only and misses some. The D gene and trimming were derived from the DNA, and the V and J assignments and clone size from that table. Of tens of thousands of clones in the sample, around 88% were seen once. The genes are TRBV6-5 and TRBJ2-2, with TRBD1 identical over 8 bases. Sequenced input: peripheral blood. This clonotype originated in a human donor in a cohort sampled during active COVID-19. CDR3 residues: CAAGTGTGELFF. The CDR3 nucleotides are TGTGCCGCCGGGACAGGCACCGGGGAGCTGTTTTTT.